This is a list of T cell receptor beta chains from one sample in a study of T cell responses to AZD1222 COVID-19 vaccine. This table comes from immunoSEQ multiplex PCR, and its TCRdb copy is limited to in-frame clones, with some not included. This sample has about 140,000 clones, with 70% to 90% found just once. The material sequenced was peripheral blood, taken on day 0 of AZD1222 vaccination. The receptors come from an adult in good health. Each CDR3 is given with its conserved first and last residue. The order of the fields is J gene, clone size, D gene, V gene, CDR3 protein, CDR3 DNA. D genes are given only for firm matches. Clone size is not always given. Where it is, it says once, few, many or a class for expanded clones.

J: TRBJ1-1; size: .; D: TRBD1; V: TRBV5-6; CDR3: CASSLGPGQKNTEAFF; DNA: TGTGCCAGCAGCTTGGGACCGGGACAGAAGAACACTGAAGCTTTCTTT
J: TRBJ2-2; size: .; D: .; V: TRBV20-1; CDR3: CSASGGGITGELFF; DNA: TGCAGTGCTAGTGGGGGAGGAATCACCGGGGAGCTGTTTTTT
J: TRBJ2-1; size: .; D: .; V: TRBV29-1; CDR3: CSVESYGSSYNEQFF; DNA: TGCAGCGTTGAATCTTATGGAAGCTCCTACAATGAGCAGTTCTTC
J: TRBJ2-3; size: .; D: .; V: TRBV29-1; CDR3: CSVEDEQGRRTDTQYF; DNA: TGCAGCGTTGAAGATGAACAGGGTCGCCGCACAGATACGCAGTATTTT
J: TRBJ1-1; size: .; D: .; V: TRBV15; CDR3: CATRPREGEVTEAFF; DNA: TGTGCCACCAGGCCTCGGGAGGGCGAGGTCACTGAAGCTTTCTTT
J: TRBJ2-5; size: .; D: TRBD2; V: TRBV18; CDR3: CASSPKTSGDQETQYF; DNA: TGTGCCAGCTCACCAAAGACTAGCGGGGATCAAGAGACCCAGTACTTC
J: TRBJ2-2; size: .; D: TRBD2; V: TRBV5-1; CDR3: CASRLAANTGELFF; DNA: TGCGCCAGCAGACTAGCGGCGAACACCGGGGAGCTGTTTTTT
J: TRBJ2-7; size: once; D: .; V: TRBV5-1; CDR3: CASSLDLARYEQYF; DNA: TGCGCCAGCAGCTTGGACCTCGCGAGGTACGAGCAGTACTTC
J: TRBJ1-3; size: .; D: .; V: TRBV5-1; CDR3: CASSDRDRSSGNTIYF; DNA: TGCGCCAGCAGCGACCGGGACCGGAGCTCTGGAAACACCATATATTTT
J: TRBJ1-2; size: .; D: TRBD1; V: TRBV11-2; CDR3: CASSRRGQGLYGYTF; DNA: TGTGCCAGCAGCAGAAGAGGACAGGGCCTCTATGGCTACACCTTC
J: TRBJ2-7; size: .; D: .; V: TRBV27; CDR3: CASRILGESYEQYF; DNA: TGTGCCAGCAGAATACTGGGGGAGTCCTACGAGCAGTACTTC
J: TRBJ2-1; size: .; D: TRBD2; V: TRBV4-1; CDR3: CASSRAHSSGRAMGEQFF; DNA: TGCGCCAGCAGCCGAGCACACTCTAGCGGGAGGGCCATGGGTGAGCAGTTCTTC
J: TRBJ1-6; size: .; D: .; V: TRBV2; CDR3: CASSEHGGLSYNSPLHF; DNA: TGTGCCAGCAGTGAACACGGGGGGTTATCCTATAATTCACCCCTCCACTTT
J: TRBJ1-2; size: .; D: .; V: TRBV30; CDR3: CAWTWGDYGYTF; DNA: TGTGCCTGGACCTGGGGCGACTATGGCTACACCTTC
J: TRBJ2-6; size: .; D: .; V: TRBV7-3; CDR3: CASSESGANVLTF; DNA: TGTGCCAGCAGCGAATCTGGGGCCAACGTCCTGACTTTC
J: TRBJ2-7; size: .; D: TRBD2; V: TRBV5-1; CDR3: CASSLALSTSGRETYEQYF; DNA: TGCGCCAGCAGCTTGGCGTTAAGTACTAGCGGGAGGGAAACCTACGAGCAGTACTTC
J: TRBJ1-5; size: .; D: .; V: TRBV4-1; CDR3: CASSPSGGSNQPQHF; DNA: TGCGCCAGCAGCCCCTCAGGTGGTAGCAATCAGCCCCAGCATTTT
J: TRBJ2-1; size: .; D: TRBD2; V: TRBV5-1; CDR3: CASSHQAGPNEQFF; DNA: TGCGCCAGCAGCCATCAAGCGGGACCTAATGAGCAGTTCTTC
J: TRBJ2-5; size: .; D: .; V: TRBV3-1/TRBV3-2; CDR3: CASSHQGRTQETQYF; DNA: TGTGCCAGCAGCCACCAGGGTCGGACACAAGAGACCCAGTACTTC
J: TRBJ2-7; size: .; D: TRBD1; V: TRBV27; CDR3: CASSPGTGYGNYEQYF; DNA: TGTGCCAGCAGTCCCGGGACAGGTTACGGGAATTACGAGCAGTACTTC
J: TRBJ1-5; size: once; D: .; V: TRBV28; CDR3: CASTIRGTSNQPQHF; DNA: TGTGCCAGCACCATAAGGGGCACGTCAAATCAGCCCCAGCATTTT
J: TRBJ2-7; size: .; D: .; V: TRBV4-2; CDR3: CASSQALGGRVYEQYF; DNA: TGTGCCAGCAGCCAAGCCCTCGGGGGGCGGGTATACGAGCAGTACTTC
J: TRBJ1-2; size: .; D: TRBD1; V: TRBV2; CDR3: CASSVPRGRRNYGYTF; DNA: TGTGCCAGCAGTGTCCCCAGGGGGCGTAGGAACTATGGCTACACCTTC
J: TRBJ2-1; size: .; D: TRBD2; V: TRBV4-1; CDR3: CASSQVRAASGNYNEQFF; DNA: TGCGCCAGCAGCCAAGTTAGGGCTGCTAGCGGGAATTACAATGAGCAGTTCTTC
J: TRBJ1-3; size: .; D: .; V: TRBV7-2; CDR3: CASSFTRGPGGNTIYF; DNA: TGTGCCAGCAGCTTTACTCGGGGACCGGGTGGAAACACCATATATTTT
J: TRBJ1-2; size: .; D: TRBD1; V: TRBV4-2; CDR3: CASSPKETGTVGYTF; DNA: TGTGCCAGCAGCCCTAAAGAGACAGGGACAGTTGGCTACACCTTC
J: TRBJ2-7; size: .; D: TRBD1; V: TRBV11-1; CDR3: CASSYDRGAYEQYF; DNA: TGTGCCAGCAGCTACGACAGGGGGGCCTACGAGCAGTACTTC
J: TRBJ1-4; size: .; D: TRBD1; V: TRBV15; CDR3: CATSPGTGREKLFF; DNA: TGTGCCACCAGCCCCGGGACAGGGCGTGAAAAACTGTTTTTT
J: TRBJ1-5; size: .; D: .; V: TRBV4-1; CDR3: CASSQLGRRNQPQHF; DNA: TGCGCCAGCAGCCAATTGGGTCGGCGCAATCAGCCCCAGCATTTT